This is a list of T cell receptor beta chains from one sample in a study of cytomegalovirus exposure and HLA in healthy donors. TCRdb's table, derived via immunoSEQ multiplex PCR, lists solely in-frame clones and lacks some. The sample consists of 110,000 to 150,000 clones, about 77% of them appearing once. Sequenced: PBMCs. The receptors were sampled from a male donor in good health and CMV-seronegative. Both conserved end residues are part of each CDR3. Fields, in order: CDR3 length, V gene, J gene, clone size, D gene, CDR3 protein, CDR3 DNA. The D gene is left open where the match is weak. Only part of the rows carry a size: once, few, many, or a class if the clone is expanded.

len: 15; v_gene: TRBV25-1; j_gene: TRBJ1-1; abundance: NA; d_gene: NA; CDR3aa: CASSEAPGATTEAFF; CDR3nt: TGTGCCAGCAGTGAGGCCCCAGGGGCGACTACTGAAGCTTTCTTT
len: 13; v_gene: TRBV30; j_gene: TRBJ2-1; abundance: NA; d_gene: TRBD1; CDR3aa: CAWRVAGGNEQFF; CDR3nt: TGTGCCTGGAGAGTGGCAGGGGGCAATGAGCAGTTCTTC
len: 16; v_gene: TRBV5-1; j_gene: TRBJ1-4; abundance: NA; d_gene: TRBD1; CDR3aa: CASSRQGGVSNEKLFF; CDR3nt: TGCGCCAGCAGCCGGCAAGGGGGCGTTAGTAATGAAAAACTGTTTTTT
len: 16; v_gene: TRBV2; j_gene: TRBJ1-3; abundance: few; d_gene: TRBD1; CDR3aa: CASSELTGRSGNTIYF; CDR3nt: TGTGCCAGCAGTGAACTGACAGGGCGTTCTGGAAACACCATATATTTT
len: 13; v_gene: TRBV5-1; j_gene: TRBJ1-2; abundance: once; d_gene: NA; CDR3aa: CASSLVTDYGYTF; CDR3nt: TGCGCCAGCAGCTTGGTGACAGACTATGGCTACACCTTC
len: 13; v_gene: TRBV27; j_gene: TRBJ1-1; abundance: NA; d_gene: NA; CDR3aa: CASSFLGQPEAFF; CDR3nt: TGTGCCAGCAGTTTTCTTGGACAGCCTGAAGCTTTCTTT
len: 14; v_gene: TRBV5-1; j_gene: TRBJ2-7; abundance: NA; d_gene: TRBD1; CDR3aa: CASSRDRGGDEQYF; CDR3nt: TGCGCCAGCAGCCGGGACAGGGGCGGGGACGAGCAGTACTTC
len: 13; v_gene: TRBV15; j_gene: TRBJ2-4; abundance: NA; d_gene: TRBD1; CDR3aa: CATSRDHAGQVYF; CDR3nt: TGTGCCACCAGCAGAGATCATGCGGGACAGGTTTACTTC
len: 12; v_gene: TRBV2; j_gene: TRBJ2-2; abundance: NA; d_gene: NA; CDR3aa: CALPRSTGELFF; CDR3nt: TGTGCCCTCCCACGGAGCACCGGGGAGCTGTTTTTT
len: 14; v_gene: TRBV7-9; j_gene: TRBJ2-7; abundance: NA; d_gene: NA; CDR3aa: CASSLAPGPYEQYF; CDR3nt: TGTGCCAGCAGCTTAGCCCCAGGGCCATACGAGCAGTACTTC
len: 13; v_gene: TRBV5-1; j_gene: TRBJ2-7; abundance: once; d_gene: NA; CDR3aa: CASSFPSTYEQYF; CDR3nt: TGCGCCAGCAGCTTCCCTAGTACCTACGAGCAGTACTTC
len: 14; v_gene: TRBV7-2; j_gene: TRBJ1-2; abundance: once; d_gene: TRBD1; CDR3aa: CASSGRQGGGRYTF; CDR3nt: TGTGCCAGCAGCGGCAGACAGGGGGGAGGACGCTACACCTTC
len: 15; v_gene: TRBV6-1; j_gene: TRBJ1-2; abundance: NA; d_gene: TRBD1; CDR3aa: CASSELGQVLGGYTF; CDR3nt: TGTGCCAGCAGTGAACTGGGACAGGTCCTCGGAGGCTACACCTTC